The clone carrying this T cell receptor (beta chain) is a singleton in its sample. The CDR3 is made up of 18 amino acids. CDR1 is SGHDN, CDR2 FVKESK, per germline. Trimming took 0 bases from V and 0 from J, leaving 12 bases between them. The source of the sample is a study of blood T cell repertoires in COVID-19. About the research overall: Sample material is recorded as cDNA or gDNA derived from T cells, B-cell-depleted T cells, or PBMCs.

Only in-frame clones appear in the TCRdb table, and some are missing; sequencing was by immunoSEQ multiplex PCR. The data hold about 140,000 clones, with 70% to 85% observed a single time. The V and J genes are TRBV14 and TRBJ2-6, with D uncertain. Sequencing input: PBMCs or T cells enriched from blood (not recorded which). The receptor was derived from a woman between 18 and 29 years old who had been exposed to COVID-19. CDR3 bases: TGTGCCAGCAGCCAAGAAGCCACGCCTAGCTCTGGGGCCAACGTCCTGACTTTC. Translated, it gives CASSQEATPSSGANVLTF.